Reported below is one TCR beta chain. Antigen: not known. The CDR3 runs to 18 residues. V shed 1 base, J shed 6 bases, and the junction held 6 bases outside the gene matches. Germline V gene lookup returns CDR1 LNHDA and CDR2 SQIVND (reference sequence). The sample is drawn from a study of T cells in Graves' hyperthyroidism and ophthalmopathy. Study findings and constraints: In the blood, most expanded thyroid clonotypes above 0.001 appeared as well.

TCR beta CDR3 sequences were amplified from RNA transcripts. Initially, a first-round RT-PCR of the TCR CDR3 employed the HTBI primer set. MiXCR, run by TCRdb on the multiplex PCR reads, gives a single entry per CDR3 protein. The data hold under 350,000 distinct CDR3 sequences, with around 13% observed a single time. The sequence was collected from a woman aged 40 to 49 with Graves' hyperthyroidism. V gene TRBV19 combines with J gene TRBJ2-2, with TRBD2 matching 15 bases. Sequencing input: blood. The chain's CDR3 is CASSIGGLAGGPAGELFF. CDR3 in DNA: TGTGCCAGTAGTATAGGGGGACTAGCGGGAGGTCCCGCCGGGGAGCTGTTTTTT.